One sample yielded the 7 T cell receptor beta chains listed below, sequenced in a study of siplizumab effects on memory and regulatory T cells. For about 6 days at 37°C, the mixed lymphocyte reaction cells were kept in coculture. For these TCRs, the target antigens are not known. Produced via immunoSEQ multiplex PCR; TCRdb's table is partial and in-frame only. The table lists 20,000 or so clones, around 40% of them singletons, with about 6% in the top ten. Input material: CFSE-low (dividing) CD4+ T cells sorted from an allogeneic mixed lymphocyte reaction. These receptors were taken from a human donor in good health; the cells came from an allogeneic mixed lymphocyte reaction. Some clones in this sample may be carry-over from other donors' samples.

The rearrangement uses TRBV6-1 and TRBJ1-5, with TRBD1 as a possible D gene (5 bases). The CDR3 spans 14 residues. CDR1 and CDR2 from the germline V gene are MNHNS and SASEGT. With 7 bases removed from V and 8 bases from J, the gap between germline ends came to 18 bases. The DNA of the CDR3 is TGTGCCAGCACCCTCCGGAGGGGCGGGGAGCCCCAGCATTTT. Translation: CASTLRRGGEPQHF.

This clone was observed a handful of times. This chain connects TRBV14 to TRBJ2-5, with 7 bases identical to TRBD2. The V gene's germline CDR1 is SGHDN and CDR2 FVKESK. The CDR3 is 14 residues long. V lost 1 base and J lost 4; bases outside the gene matches: 3. CDR3 in amino acids: CASSQATGGETQYF. In DNA form, the CDR3 reads TGTGCCAGCAGCCAAGCGACGGGAGGAGAGACCCAGTACTTC.

This clone is categorized as medium-sized (0.01 to 0.1%). The chain is built from TRBV29-1 and TRBJ1-1, with D uncertain. This CDR3 contains 15 residues. V lost 1 base and J lost 5, with 17 bases in between. Germline V gives CDR1 SQVTM, CDR2 ANQGSEA. CDR3 amino acids: CSVEAFQAVSTEAFF. The CDR3 DNA reads TGCAGCGTTGAAGCTTTCCAGGCCGTGTCAACTGAAGCTTTCTTT.

As for this clone: A clone one base away is much larger, so this may be a read error. Other DNA sequences in this specimen translate into the identical CDR3. This chain joins TRBV9 and TRBJ2-3; D gene unclear. Looked up from germline, CDR1 is SGDLS and CDR2 is YYNGEE. V dropped 0 bases and J dropped 1 base, with 3 bases sitting between them. The length of the CDR3 is 13 residues. The chain's CDR3 is CASSVVGTDTQYF. For the CDR3, the DNA is TGTGCCAGCAGCGTAGTGGGCACAGATACGCAGTATTTT.

This clone was seen only a few times. V gene TRBV19 combines with J gene TRBJ1-3, with a tentative D call TRBD1 (6 bases). Germline values: CDR1 LNHDA, CDR2 SQIVND (reference sequence). The CDR3 totals 16 residues. With 3 bases removed from V and 2 bases from J, the gap between germline ends came to 14 bases. The CDR3 region is CASSIRGGVTGNTIYF. CDR3 sequence (DNA): TGTGCCAGTAGTATCCGTGGGGGCGTTACTGGAAACACCATATATTTT.

The chain links TRBV11-2 to TRBJ2-7, with TRBD2 identical over 14 bases. J lost 6 bases, V lost 4 bases, and 8 bases had no gene match. Germline lookup yields CDR1 SGHAT and CDR2 FQNNGV. CDR3 length equals 16 residues. The CDR3 nucleotides are TGTGCCAGCAGCTCGACGGGACTAGCGGGAGTCGGCGAGCAGTACTTC. This sequence encodes CASSSTGLAGVGEQYF.

Remarks on this clone: The junction departs from germline at one end; a sequencing error may be responsible. V usage is TRBV5-1 and J usage is TRBJ2-5, with D uncertain. Germline CDR1 SGHRS, CDR2 YFSETQ. The CDR3 runs 13 residues. The CDR3 loop reads CASSFGQPRAQYF. In DNA form, the CDR3 reads TGTGCCAGCAGCTTTGGGCAGCCCCGGGCCCAGTACTTC. The full variable domain, rest sourced from reference TRBV5-1 and TRBJ2-5, is KAGVTQTPRYLIKTRGQQVTLSCSPISGHRSVSWYQQTPGQGLQFLFEYFSETQRNKGNFPGRFSGRQFSNSRSEMNVSTLELGDSALYLCASSFGQPRAQYFGPGTRLLVL.